This T cell receptor (beta chain) originates from a study of shared clonotypes between healthy human individuals. Whole-study findings and limits: Read depth was anticipated to influence clonotype sharing among donors.

This CDR3 contains 13 residues. V dropped 1 base and J dropped 3 bases, with 8 bases sitting between them. Germline V gene lookup returns CDR1 SGHRS and CDR2 YFSETQ. Under the authors' procedure: ImmunoSEQ sequences covered only the junction and lacked quality scores; filtering therefore differed. Profiled with immunoSEQ multiplex PCR; TCRdb holds only in-frame clones, not every one. V and J calls plus clone size are reproduced from that table; the DNA served to infer D and trimming. Here the sample spans about 490,000 clones, about 72% being singletons. Only one count was recorded for this clone. Its antigen remains unknown. Every donor, a Caucasian adult, lived in Nashville, Tennessee.

The sequence was obtained from a woman aged 40-49 years in good health. Some clones in this sample may be carry-over from other donors' samples. This chain uses TRBV5-1 with TRBJ2-7, with a tentative D call TRBD1 (6 bases). Input material: PBMCs. CDR3 loop: CASSLLQGYEQYF. As DNA, the CDR3 is TGCGCCAGCAGCTTGCTACAGGGCTACGAGCAGTACTTC.